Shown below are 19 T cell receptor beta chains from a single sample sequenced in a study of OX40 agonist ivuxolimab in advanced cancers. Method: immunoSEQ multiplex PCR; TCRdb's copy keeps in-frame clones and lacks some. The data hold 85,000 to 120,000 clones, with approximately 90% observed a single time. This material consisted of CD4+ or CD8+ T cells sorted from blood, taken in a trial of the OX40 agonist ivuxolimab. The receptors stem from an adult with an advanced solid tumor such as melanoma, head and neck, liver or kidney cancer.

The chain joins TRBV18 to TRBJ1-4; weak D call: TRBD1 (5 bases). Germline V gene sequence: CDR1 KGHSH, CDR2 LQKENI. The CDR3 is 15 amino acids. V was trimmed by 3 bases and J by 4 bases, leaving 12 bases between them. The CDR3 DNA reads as TGTGCCAGCTCACCGGGAGGGGTCGTTAATGAAAAACTGTTTTTT. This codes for CASSPGGVVNEKLFF.

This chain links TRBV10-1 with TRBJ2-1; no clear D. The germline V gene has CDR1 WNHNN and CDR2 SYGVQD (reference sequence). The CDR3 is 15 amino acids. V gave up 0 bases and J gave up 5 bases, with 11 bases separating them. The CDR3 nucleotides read TGCGCCAGCAGTGAGTCGGGCAGGACCAACAATGAGCAGTTCTTC. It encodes CASSESGRTNNEQFF.

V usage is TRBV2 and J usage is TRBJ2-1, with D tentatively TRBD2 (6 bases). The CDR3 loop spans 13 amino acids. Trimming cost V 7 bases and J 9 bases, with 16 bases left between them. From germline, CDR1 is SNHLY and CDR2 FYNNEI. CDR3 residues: CASIRLEVSEQFF. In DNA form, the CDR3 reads TGTGCCAGCATCAGACTAGAAGTCAGTGAGCAGTTCTTC.

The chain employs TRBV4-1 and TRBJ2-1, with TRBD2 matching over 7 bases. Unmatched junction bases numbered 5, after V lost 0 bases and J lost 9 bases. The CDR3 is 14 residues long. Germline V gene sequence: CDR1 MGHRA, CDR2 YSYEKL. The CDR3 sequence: CASSQDGTTLEQFF. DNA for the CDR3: TGCGCCAGCAGCCAAGACGGGACTACACTTGAGCAGTTCTTC.

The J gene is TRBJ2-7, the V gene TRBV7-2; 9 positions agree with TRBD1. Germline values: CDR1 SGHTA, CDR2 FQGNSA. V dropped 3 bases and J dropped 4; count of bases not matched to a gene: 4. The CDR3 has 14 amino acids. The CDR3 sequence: CASSFGQGMYEQYF. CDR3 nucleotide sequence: TGTGCCAGCAGCTTCGGACAGGGGATGTACGAGCAGTACTTC.

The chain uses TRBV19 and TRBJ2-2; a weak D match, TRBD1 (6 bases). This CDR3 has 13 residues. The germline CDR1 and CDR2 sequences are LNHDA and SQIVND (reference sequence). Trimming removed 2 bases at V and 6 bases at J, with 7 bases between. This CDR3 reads CASSIRTAGELFF. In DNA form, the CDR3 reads TGTGCCAGTAGTATAAGGACAGCCGGGGAGCTGTTTTTT.

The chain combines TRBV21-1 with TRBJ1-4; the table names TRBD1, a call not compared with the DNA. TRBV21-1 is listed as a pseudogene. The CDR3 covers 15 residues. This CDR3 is CASSPRTVESEKLFF. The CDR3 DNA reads TGTGCCAGCAGCCCCAGGACAGTGGAAAGCGAAAAACTGTTTTTT.

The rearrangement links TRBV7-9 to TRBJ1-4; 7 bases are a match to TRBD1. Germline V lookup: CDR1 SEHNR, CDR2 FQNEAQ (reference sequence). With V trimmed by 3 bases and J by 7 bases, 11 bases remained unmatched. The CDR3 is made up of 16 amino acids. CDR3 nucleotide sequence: TGTGCCAGCAGCTTCGCTTTAGGGGGCGAGGGTGAAAAACTGTTTTTT. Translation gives CASSFALGGEGEKLFF.

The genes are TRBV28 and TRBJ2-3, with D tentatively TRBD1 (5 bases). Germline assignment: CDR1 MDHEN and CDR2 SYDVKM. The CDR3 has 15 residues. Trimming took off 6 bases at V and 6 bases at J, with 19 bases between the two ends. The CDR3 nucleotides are TGTGCCAGCAGGGCGGTATCCCCGAACAGGGATACGCAGTATTTT. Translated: CASRAVSPNRDTQYF.

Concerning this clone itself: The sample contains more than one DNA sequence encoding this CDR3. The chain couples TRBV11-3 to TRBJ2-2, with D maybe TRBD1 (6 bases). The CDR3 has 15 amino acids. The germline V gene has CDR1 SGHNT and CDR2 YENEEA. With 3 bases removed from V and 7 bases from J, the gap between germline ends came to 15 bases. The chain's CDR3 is CASSFKQGRSGELFF. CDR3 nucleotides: TGTGCCAGCAGCTTCAAACAGGGAAGGAGCGGGGAGCTGTTTTTT.

The DNA of the CDR3 is TGTGCCATCTCCGGTGGGGGGACTCCGAACACCGGGGAGCTGTTTTTT. Translating it yields CAISGGGTPNTGELFF. The chain is built from TRBV28 and TRBJ2-2; D is possibly TRBD2 (6 bases). Trimming pared 10 bases from V and 0 bases from J, leaving 18 bases between. Germline lookup yields CDR1 MDHEN and CDR2 SYDVKM. CDR3 size: 16 residues.

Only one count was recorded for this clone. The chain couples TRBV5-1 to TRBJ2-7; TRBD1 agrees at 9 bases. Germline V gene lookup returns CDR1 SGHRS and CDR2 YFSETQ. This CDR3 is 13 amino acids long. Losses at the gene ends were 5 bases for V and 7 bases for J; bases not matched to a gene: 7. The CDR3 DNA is TGCGCCAGCAGGATCACAGGGGGCGAAGAGCAGTACTTC. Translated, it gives CASRITGGEEQYF.

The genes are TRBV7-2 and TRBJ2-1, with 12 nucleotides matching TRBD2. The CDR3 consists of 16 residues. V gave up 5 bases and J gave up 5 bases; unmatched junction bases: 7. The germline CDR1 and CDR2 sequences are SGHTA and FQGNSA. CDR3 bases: TGTGCCAGCAGCCCCCCCGGACTAGCGGGGAACAATGAGCAGTTCTTC. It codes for CASSPPGLAGNNEQFF.

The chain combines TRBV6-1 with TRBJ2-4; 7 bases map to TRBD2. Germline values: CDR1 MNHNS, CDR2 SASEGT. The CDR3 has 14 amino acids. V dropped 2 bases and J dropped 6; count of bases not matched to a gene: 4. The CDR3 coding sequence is TGTGCCAGCAGTGAAATAGGGGAGGGAAACATTCAGTACTTC. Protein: CASSEIGEGNIQYF.

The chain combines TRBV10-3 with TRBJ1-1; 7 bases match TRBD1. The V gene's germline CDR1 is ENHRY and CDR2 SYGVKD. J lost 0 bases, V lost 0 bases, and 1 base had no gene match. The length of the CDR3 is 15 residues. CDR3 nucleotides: TGTGCCATCAGTGAGTCGACAGGGCTGAACACTGAAGCTTTCTTT. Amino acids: CAISESTGLNTEAFF.

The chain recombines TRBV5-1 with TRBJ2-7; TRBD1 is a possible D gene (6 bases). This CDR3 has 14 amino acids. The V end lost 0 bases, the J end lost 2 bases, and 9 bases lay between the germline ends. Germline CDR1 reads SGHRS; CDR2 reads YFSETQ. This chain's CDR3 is CASSLAQGPYEQYF. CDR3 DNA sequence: TGCGCCAGCAGCTTGGCACAGGGCCCCTACGAGCAGTACTTC. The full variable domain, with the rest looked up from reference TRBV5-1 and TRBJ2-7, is KAGVTQTPRYLIKTRGQQVTLSCSPISGHRSVSWYQQTPGQGLQFLFEYFSETQRNKGNFPGRFSGRQFSNSRSEMNVSTLELGDSALYLCASSLAQGPYEQYFGPGTRLTVT.

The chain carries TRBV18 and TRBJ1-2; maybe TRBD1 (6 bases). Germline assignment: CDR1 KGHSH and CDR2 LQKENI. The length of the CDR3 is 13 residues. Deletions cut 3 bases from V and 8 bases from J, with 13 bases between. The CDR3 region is CASSPPGERGYTF. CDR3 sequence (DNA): TGTGCCAGCTCACCGCCAGGGGAGAGAGGCTACACCTTC.

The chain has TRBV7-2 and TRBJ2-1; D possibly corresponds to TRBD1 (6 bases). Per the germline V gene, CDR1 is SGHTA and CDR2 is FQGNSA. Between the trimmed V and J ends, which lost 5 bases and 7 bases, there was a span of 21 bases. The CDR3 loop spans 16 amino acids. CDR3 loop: CASSPRGGRGLNEQFF. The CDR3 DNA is TGTGCCAGCAGCCCCAGGGGCGGAAGAGGCCTGAATGAGCAGTTCTTC.

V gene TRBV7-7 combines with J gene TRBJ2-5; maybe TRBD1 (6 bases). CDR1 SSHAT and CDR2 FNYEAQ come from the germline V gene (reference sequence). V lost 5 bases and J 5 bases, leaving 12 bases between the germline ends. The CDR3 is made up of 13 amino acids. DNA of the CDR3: TGTGCCAGCAGCATCCGACAGGAGGAGACCCAGTACTTC. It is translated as CASSIRQEETQYF.